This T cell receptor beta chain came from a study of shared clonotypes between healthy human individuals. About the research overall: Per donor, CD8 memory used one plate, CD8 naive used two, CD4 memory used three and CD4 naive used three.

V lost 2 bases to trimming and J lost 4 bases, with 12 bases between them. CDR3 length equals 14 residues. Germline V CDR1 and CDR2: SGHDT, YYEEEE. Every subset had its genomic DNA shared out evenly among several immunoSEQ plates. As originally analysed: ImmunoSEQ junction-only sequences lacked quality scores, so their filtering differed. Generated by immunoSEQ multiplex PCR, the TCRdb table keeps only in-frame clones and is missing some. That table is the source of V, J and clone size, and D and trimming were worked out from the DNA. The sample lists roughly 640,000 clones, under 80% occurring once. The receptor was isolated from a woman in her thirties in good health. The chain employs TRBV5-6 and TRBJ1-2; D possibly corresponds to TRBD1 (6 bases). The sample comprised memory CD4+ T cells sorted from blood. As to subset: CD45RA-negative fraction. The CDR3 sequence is CASSFSQGSYGYTF. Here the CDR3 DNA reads TGTGCCAGCAGCTTTTCCCAGGGGAGCTATGGCTACACCTTC.